This TCR beta chain was profiled in a study of cytomegalovirus exposure and HLA in healthy donors. This clone was counted a few times. Its target is not known. Losses at the gene ends were 6 bases for V and 6 bases for J; bases not matched to a gene: 10. CDR1 and CDR2 (germline): MDHEN, SYDVKM. The length of the CDR3 is 16 residues. Study-wide findings and caveats: According to the study, some 160 TCR beta chains were cytomegalovirus-associated.

With 60 Vbeta and 13 Jbeta primers, the PCR was carried out. Measured with immunoSEQ multiplex PCR; TCRdb has only the in-frame clones, and not every one. Seen here are 150,000 to 200,000 clones, about 9% observed once, and the top ten hold less than 1.5%. The gene calls are TRBV28 and TRBJ2-2; 10 nucleotides align to TRBD1. The sample consisted of PBMCs. The TCR was taken from a woman aged 30 to 39 in good health and CMV-seropositive. CDR3 in amino acids: CASSIGQGGLSGELFF. Written as DNA, the CDR3 is TGTGCCAGCAGCATAGGACAGGGGGGGCTGTCCGGGGAGCTGTTTTTT.